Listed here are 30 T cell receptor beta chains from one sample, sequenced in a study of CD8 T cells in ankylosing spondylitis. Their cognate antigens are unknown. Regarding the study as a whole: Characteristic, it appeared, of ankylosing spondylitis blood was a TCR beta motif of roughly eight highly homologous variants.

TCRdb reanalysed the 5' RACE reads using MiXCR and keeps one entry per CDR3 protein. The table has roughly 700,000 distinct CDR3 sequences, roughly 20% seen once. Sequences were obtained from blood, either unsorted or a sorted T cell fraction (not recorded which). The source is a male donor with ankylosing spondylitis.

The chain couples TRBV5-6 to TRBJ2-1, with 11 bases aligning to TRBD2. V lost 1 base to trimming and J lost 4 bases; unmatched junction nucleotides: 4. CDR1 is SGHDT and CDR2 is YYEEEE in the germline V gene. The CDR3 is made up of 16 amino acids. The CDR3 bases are TGTGCCAGCAGCTTGTGGGCTAGCGGGAGGTACAATGAGCAGTTCTTC. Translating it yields CASSLWASGRYNEQFF.

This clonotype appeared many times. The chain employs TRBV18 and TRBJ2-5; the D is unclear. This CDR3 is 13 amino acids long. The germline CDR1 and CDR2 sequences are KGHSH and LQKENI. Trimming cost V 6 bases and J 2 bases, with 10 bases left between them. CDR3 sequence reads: CASSRDVQETQYF. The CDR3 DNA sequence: TGTGCCAGCTCCCGCGACGTTCAAGAGACCCAGTACTTC.

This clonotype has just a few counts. CDR3 residues: CSALPLTGASGYTF. As DNA, the CDR3 is TGCAGTGCCCTCCCACTGACAGGGGCGAGCGGCTACACCTTC. This chain links TRBV20-1 with TRBJ1-2, with 8 nucleotides matching TRBD1. From germline, CDR1 is DFQATT and CDR2 SNEGSKA (reference sequence). Germline trimming cut 6 bases from V and 8 bases from J; bases unmatched to any gene: 14. This CDR3 comprises 14 residues.

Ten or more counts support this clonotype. CDR3: CAISGTGGPGELFF. The CDR3 region has the DNA TGTGCCATCAGTGGGACAGGGGGTCCCGGGGAGCTGTTTTTT. The chain has TRBV10-3 and TRBJ2-2; 10 bases match TRBD1. V lost 4 bases to trimming and J lost 6 bases; unmatched junction nucleotides: 2. The CDR3 sequence is 14 residues long. Germline-derived CDR1 and CDR2 are ENHRY and SYGVKD.

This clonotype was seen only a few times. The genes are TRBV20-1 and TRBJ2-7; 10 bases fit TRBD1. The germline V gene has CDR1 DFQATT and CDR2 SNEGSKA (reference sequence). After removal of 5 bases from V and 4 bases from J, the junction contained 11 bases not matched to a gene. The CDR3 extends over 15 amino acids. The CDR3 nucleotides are TGCAGTGCTCCTCCCGCCGGACAGGGGGGGTACGAGCAGTACTTC. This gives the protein CSAPPAGQGGYEQYF.

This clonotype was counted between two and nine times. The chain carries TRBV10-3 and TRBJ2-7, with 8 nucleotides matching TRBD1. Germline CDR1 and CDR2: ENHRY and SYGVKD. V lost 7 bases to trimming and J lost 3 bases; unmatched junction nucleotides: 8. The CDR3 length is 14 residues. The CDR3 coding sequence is TGTGCCATCAATCAGACAGGGGAAGACTACGAGCAGTACTTC. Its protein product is CAINQTGEDYEQYF.

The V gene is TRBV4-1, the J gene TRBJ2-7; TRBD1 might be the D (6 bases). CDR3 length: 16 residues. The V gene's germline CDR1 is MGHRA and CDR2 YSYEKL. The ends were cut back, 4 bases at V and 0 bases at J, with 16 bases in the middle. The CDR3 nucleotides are TGCGCCAGCAGCCCGAGCGAGGGGGAGAGCTCCTACGAGCAGTACTTC. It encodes CASSPSEGESSYEQYF.

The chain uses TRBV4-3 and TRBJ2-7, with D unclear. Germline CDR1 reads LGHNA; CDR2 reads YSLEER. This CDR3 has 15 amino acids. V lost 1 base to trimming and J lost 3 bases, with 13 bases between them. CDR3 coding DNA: TGCGCCAGCAGCCAAGGGCAAGCCCCGGACTACGAGCAGTACTTC. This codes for CASSQGQAPDYEQYF.

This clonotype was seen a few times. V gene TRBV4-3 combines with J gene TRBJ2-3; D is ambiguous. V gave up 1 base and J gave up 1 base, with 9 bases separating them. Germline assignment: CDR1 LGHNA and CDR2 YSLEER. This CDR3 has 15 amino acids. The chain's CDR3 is CASSQADGRTDTQYF. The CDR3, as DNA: TGCGCCAGCAGCCAAGCAGACGGCCGCACAGATACGCAGTATTTT.

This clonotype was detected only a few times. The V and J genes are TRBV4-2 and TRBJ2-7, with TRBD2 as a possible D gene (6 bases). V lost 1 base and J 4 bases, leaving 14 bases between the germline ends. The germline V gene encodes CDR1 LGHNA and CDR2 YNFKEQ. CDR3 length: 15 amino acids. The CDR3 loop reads CASSQGRGPPYEQYF. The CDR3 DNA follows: TGTGCCAGCAGCCAAGGGAGGGGACCCCCTTACGAGCAGTACTTC.

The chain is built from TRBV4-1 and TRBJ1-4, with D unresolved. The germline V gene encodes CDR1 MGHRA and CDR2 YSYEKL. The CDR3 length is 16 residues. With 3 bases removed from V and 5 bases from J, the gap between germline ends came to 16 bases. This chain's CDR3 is CASSHPPGRRNEKLFF. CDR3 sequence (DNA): TGCGCCAGCAGCCATCCACCGGGAAGAAGAAATGAAAAACTGTTTTTT.

This CDR3 is CASSLSSGPREQFF. The CDR3 nucleotides read TGTGCCAGCAGCTTAAGTTCGGGGCCCAGAGAGCAGTTCTTC. The chain joins TRBV11-2 to TRBJ2-1; D could derive from TRBD1 or TRBD2 (5 bases each). Germline lookup yields CDR1 SGHAT and CDR2 FQNNGV. Trimming took 2 bases from V and 10 from J, leaving 15 bases between them. This CDR3 has 14 residues.

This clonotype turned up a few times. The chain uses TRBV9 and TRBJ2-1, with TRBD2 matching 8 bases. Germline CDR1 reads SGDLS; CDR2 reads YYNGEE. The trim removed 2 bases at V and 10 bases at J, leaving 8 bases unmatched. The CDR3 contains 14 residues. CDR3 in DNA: TGTGCCAGCAGCGTTGGGCGGGGGGCCGACGAGCAGTTCTTC. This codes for CASSVGRGADEQFF.

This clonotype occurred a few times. Written as DNA, the CDR3 is TGCAGCGTTGCGGTAACCCCGGATACTAACACTGAAGCTTTCTTT. This translates into CSVAVTPDTNTEAFF. The V gene is TRBV29-1, the J gene TRBJ1-1; D remains ambiguous. The CDR3 has 15 residues. The germline V gene has CDR1 SQVTM and CDR2 ANQGSEA. Deletions cut 4 bases from V and 2 bases from J, with 17 bases between.

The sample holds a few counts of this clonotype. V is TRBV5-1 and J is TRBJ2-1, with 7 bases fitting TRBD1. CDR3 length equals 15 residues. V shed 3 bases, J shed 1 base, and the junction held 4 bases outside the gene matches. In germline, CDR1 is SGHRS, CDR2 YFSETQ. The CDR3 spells CASSWYRGSYNEQFF. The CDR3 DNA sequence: TGCGCCAGCAGCTGGTACAGGGGTTCCTACAATGAGCAGTTCTTC.

The CDR3 nucleotides are TGTGCCAGCACCACCATAGCGGGAAAGGTAGATACGCAGTATTTT. Its protein product is CASTTIAGKVDTQYF. The V call is TRBV27, the J call TRBJ2-3; 8 bases fit TRBD2. The length of the CDR3 is 15 residues. Germline CDR1 MNHEY, CDR2 SMNVEV (reference sequence). With V trimmed by 7 bases and J by 5 bases, 11 bases remained unmatched.

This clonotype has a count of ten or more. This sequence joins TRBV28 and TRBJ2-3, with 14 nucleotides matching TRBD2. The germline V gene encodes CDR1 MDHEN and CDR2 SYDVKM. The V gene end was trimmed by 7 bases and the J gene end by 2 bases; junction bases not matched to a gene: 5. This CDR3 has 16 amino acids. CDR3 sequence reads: CASTLTSGRATDTQYF. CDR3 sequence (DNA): TGTGCCAGCACCTTGACTAGCGGGAGGGCCACAGATACGCAGTATTTT.

This CDR3 reads CASSRSTSGGPSSYNEQFF. The CDR3 coding sequence is TGCGCCAGCAGCCGATCGACTAGCGGGGGGCCGAGCTCCTACAATGAGCAGTTCTTC. The V and J genes are TRBV5-1 and TRBJ2-1, with 13 bases matching TRBD2. CDR3 length: 19 residues. Germline CDR1 reads SGHRS; CDR2 reads YFSETQ. The trim removed 4 bases at V and 0 bases at J, leaving 10 bases unmatched.

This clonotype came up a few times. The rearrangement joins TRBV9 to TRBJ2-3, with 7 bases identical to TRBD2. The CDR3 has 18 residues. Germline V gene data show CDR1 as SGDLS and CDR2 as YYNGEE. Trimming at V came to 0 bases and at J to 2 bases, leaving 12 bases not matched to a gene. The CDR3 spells CASSVDSGALRYTDTQYF. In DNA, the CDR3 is TGTGCCAGCAGCGTAGACAGCGGGGCCCTGAGGTACACAGATACGCAGTATTTT.

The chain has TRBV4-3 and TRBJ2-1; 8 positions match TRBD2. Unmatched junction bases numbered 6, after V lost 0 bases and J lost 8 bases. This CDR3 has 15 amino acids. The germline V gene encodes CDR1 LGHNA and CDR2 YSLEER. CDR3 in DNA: TGCGCCAGCAGCCAAGATCCCGGGAGGGGCGATGAGCAGTTCTTC. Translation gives CASSQDPGRGDEQFF.

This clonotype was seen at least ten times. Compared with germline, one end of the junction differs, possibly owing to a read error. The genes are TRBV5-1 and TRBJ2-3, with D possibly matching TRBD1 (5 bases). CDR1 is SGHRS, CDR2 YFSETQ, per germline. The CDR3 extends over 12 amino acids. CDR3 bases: TGTGCCAGCAGTTTAGGGGCAGATACGCAGTATTTT. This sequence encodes CASSLGADTQYF.

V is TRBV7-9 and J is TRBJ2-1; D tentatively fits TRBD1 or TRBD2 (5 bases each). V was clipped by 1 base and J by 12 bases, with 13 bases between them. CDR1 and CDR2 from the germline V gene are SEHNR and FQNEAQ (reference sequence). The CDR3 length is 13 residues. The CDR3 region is CASSLGDERTQFF. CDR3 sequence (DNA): TGTGCCAGCAGCTTAGGGGACGAAAGGACGCAGTTCTTC.

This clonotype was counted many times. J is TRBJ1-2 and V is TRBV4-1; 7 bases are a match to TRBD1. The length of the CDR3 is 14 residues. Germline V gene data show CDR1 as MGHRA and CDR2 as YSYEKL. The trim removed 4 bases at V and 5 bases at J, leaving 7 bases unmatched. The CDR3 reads CASSREGAGYGYTF. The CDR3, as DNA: TGCGCCAGCAGCCGCGAGGGGGCAGGGTATGGCTACACCTTC.

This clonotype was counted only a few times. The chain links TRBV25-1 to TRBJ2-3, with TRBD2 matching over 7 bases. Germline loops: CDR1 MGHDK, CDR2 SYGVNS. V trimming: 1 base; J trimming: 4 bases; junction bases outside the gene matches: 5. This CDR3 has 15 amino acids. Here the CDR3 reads CASSEWGGSADTQYF. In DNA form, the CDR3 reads TGTGCCAGCAGTGAATGGGGGGGGTCGGCAGATACGCAGTATTTT.

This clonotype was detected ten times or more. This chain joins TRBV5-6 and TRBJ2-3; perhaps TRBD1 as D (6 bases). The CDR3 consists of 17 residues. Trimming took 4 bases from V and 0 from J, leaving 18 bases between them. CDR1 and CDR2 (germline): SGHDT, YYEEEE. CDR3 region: CASSPPGQYLSTDTQYF. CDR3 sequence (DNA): TGTGCCAGCAGCCCGCCCGGACAGTACCTTAGCACAGATACGCAGTATTTT.

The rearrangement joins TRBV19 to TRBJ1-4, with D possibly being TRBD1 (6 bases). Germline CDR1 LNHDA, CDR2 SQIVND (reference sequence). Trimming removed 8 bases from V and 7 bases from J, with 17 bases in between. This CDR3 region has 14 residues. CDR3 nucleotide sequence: TGTGCCAGTGGCTCAGCGGGGGCGTCTGAAAAACTGTTTTTT. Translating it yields CASGSAGASEKLFF.

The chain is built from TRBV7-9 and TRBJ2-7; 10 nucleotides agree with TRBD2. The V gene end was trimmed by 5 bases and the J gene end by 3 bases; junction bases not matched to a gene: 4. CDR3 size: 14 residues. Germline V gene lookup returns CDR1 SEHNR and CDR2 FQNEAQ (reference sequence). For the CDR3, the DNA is TGTGCCAGCAGCCCCGGGACTAGCGACTACGAGCAGTACTTC. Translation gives CASSPGTSDYEQYF.

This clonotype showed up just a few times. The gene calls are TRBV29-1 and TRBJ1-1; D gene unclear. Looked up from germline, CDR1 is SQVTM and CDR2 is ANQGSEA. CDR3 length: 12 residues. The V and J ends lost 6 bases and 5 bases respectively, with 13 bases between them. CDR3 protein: CSVTTVGTEAFF. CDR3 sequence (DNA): TGCAGCGTGACCACAGTAGGTACTGAAGCTTTCTTT.

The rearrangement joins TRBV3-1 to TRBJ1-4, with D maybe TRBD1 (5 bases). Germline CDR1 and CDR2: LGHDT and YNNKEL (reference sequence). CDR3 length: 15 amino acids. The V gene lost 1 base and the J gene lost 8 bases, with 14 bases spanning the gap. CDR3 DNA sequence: TGTGCCAGCAGCCAAGCCGGACGGGACGGGGAAAAACTGTTTTTT. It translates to CASSQAGRDGEKLFF. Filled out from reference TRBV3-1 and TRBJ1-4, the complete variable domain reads DTAVSQTPKYLVTQMGNDKSIKCEQNLGHDTMYWYKQDSKKFLKIMFSYNNKELIINETVPNRFSPKSPDKAHLNLHINSLELGDSAVYFCASSQAGRDGEKLFFGSGTQLSVL.

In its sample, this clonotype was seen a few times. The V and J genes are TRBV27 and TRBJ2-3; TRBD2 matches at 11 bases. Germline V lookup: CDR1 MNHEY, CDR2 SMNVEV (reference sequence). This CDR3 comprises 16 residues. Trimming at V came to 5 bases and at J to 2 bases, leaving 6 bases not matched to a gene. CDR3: CASSHTSGGSTDTQYF. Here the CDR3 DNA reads TGTGCCAGCAGTCACACTAGCGGGGGATCCACAGATACGCAGTATTTT.